This T cell receptor beta chain came from a study of cytomegalovirus exposure and HLA in healthy donors. Vbeta (60) and Jbeta (13) primers were used in the PCR. Sequencing used immunoSEQ multiplex PCR; TCRdb keeps in-frame clones, though not all of them. The sample lists 90,000 to 100,000 clones, about two thirds occurring once. V was pared by 1 base and J by 8 bases, with 8 bases of the junction left unmatched. Germline V gene data show CDR1 as SGDLS and CDR2 as YYNGEE. CDR3 size: 15 residues. The TCR was taken from a boy between 10 and 17 years old in good health and CMV-seropositive. This chain joins TRBV9 and TRBJ1-4; TRBD1 matches at 7 bases. Sequences were obtained from PBMCs. CDR3 in DNA: TGTGCCAGCAGCGTAAACAGGGGCGGAGAGGAAAAACTGTTTTTT. Translation gives CASSVNRGGEEKLFF.